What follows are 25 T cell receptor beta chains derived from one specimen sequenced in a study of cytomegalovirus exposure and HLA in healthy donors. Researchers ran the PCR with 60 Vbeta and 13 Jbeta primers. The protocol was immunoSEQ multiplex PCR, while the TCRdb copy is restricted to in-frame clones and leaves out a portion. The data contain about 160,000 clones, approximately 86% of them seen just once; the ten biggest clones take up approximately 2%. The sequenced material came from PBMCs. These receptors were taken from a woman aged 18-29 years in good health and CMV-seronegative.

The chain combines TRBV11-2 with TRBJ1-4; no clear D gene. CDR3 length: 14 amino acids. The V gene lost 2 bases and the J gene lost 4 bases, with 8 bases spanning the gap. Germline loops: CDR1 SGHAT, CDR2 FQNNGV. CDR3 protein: CASSLRADNEKLFF. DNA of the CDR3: TGTGCCAGCAGCTTAAGAGCTGATAATGAAAAACTGTTTTTT.

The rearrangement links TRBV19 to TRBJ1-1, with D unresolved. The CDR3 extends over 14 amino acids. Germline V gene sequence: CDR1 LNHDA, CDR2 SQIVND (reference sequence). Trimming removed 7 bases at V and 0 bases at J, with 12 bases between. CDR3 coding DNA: TGTGCCAGTACCAACCTCGGGTTGAACACTGAAGCTTTCTTT. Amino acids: CASTNLGLNTEAFF.

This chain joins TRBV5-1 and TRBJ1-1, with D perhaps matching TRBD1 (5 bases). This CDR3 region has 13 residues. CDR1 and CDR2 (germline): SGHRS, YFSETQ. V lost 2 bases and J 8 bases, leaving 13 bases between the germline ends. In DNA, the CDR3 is TGCGCCAGCAGCTTCGTGGGGGGGATGGAAGCTTTCTTT. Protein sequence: CASSFVGGMEAFF.

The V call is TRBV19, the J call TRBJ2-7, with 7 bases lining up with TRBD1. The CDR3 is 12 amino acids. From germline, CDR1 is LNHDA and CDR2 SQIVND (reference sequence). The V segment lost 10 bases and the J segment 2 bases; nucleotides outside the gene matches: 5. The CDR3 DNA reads TGTGCCACAGGGCAGGGGGCCTACGAGCAGTACTTC. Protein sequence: CATGQGAYEQYF.

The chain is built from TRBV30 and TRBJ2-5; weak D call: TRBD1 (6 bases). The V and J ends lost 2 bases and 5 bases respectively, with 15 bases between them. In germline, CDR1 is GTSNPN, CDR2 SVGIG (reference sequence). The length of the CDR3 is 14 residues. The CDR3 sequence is CAWSPGTTAETQYF. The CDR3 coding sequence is TGTGCCTGGAGTCCGGGGACAACGGCGGAGACCCAGTACTTC.

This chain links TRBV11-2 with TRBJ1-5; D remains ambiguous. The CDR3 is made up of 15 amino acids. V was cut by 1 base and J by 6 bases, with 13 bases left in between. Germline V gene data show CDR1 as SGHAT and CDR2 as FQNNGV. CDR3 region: CASSLGTRESQPQHF. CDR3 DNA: TGTGCCAGCAGCTTAGGGACCCGGGAGAGTCAGCCCCAGCATTTT.

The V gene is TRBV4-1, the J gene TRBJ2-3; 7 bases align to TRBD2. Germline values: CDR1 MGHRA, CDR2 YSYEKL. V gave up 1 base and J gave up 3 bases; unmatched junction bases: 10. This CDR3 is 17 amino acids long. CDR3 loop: CASSQGGGGRLTDTQYF. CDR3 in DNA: TGCGCCAGCAGCCAAGGCGGCGGGGGAAGGTTAACAGATACGCAGTATTTT.

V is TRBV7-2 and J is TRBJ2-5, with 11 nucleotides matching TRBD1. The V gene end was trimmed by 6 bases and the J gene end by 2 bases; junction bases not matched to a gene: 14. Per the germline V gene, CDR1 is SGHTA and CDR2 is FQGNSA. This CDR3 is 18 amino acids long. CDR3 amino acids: CASRGDRGSIEVQETQYF. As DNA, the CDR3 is TGTGCCAGCAGGGGGGACAGGGGGTCCATTGAGGTTCAAGAGACCCAGTACTTC. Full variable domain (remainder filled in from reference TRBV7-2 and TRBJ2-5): GAGVSQSPSNKVTEKGKDVELRCDPISGHTALYWYRQSLGQGLEFLIYFQGNSAPDKSGLPSDRFSAERTGGSVSTLTIQRTQQEDSAVYLCASRGDRGSIEVQETQYFGPGTRLLVL.

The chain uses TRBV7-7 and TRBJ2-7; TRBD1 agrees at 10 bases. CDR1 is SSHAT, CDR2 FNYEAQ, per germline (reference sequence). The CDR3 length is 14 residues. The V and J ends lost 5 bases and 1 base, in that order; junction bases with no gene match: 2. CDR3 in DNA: TGTGCCAGCAGCCCGGACAGGGGGTCCTACGAGCAGTACTTC. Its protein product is CASSPDRGSYEQYF.

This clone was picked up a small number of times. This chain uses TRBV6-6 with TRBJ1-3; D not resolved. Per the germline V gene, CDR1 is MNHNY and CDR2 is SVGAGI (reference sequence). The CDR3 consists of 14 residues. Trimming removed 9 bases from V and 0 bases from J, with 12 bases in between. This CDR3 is CASLLSGSGNTIYF. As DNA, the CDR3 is TGTGCCAGTTTACTCTCAGGCTCTGGAAACACCATATATTTT.

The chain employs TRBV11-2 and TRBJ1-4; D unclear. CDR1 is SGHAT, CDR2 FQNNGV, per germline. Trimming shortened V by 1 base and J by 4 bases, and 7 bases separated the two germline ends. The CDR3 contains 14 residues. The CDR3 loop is CASSLGQNNEKLFF. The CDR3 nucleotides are TGTGCCAGCAGCTTAGGGCAGAATAATGAAAAACTGTTTTTT.

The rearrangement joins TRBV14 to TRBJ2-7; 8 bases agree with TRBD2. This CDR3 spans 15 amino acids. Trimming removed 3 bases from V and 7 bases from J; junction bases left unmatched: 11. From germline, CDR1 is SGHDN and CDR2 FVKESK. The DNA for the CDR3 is TGTGCCAGCAGCCATTGGGCGGGGGGATCGGAAGAGCAGTACTTC. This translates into CASSHWAGGSEEQYF.

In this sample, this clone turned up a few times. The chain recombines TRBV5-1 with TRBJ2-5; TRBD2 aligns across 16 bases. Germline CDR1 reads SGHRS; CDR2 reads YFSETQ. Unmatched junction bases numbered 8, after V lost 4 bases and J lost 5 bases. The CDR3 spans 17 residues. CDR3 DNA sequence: TGCGCCAGCAGCGCGGGGACTAGCGGGAGGGTCAGGGAGACCCAGTACTTC. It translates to CASSAGTSGRVRETQYF.

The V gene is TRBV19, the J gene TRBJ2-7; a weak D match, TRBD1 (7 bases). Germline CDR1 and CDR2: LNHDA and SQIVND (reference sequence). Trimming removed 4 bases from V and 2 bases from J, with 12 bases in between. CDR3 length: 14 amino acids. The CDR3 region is CASSTQGGPYEQYF. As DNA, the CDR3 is TGTGCCAGTAGTACCCAGGGGGGTCCCTACGAGCAGTACTTC.

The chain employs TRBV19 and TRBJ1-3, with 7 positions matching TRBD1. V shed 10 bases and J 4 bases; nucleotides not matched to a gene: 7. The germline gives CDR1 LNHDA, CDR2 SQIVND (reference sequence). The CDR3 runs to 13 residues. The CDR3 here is CATSRGQGNTIYF. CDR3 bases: TGTGCCACCTCTAGGGGGCAAGGAAACACCATATATTTT.

The chain's CDR3 is CAIKPGTGKMGQETQYF. CDR3 sequence (DNA): TGTGCCATCAAGCCCGGGACAGGGAAAATGGGGCAAGAGACCCAGTACTTC. The chain joins TRBV10-3 to TRBJ2-5, with 9 bases identical to TRBD1. Germline V gives CDR1 ENHRY, CDR2 SYGVKD. The CDR3 runs 17 residues. With V trimmed by 7 bases and J by 2 bases, 14 bases remained unmatched.

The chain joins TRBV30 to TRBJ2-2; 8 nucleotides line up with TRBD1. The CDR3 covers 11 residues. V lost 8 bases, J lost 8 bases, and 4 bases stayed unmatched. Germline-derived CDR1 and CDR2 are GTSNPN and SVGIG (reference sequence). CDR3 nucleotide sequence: TGTGCCGGTCAGGGGGCAGGGGAGCTGTTTTTT. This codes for CAGQGAGELFF. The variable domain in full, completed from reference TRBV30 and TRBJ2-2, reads SQTIHQWPATLVQPVGSPLSLECTVEGTSNPNLYWYRQAAGRGLQLLFYSVGIGQISSEVPQNLSASRPQDRQFILSSKKLLLSDSGFYLCAGQGAGELFFGEGSRLTVL.

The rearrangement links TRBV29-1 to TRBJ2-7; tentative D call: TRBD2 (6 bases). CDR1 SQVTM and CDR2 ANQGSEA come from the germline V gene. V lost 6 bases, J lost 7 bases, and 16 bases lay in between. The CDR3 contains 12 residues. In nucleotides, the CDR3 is TGCAGCGTCTCCGCGGGGCGCGAGGAGCAGTACTTC. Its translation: CSVSAGREEQYF.

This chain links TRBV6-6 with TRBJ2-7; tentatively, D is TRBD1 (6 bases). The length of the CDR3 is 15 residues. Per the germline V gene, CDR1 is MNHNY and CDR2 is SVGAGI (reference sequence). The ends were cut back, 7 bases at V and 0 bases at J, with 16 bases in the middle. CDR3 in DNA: TGTGCCAGCACCTCTACAGGGCTAGTCTCCTACGAGCAGTACTTC. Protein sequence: CASTSTGLVSYEQYF.

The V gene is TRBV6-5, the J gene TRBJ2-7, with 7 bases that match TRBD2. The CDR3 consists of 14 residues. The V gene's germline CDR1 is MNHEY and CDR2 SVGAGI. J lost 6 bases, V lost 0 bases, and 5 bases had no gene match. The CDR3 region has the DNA TGTGCCAGCAGTTACTCTGACGGGAGGCGCGAGCAGTACTTC. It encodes CASSYSDGRREQYF.

CDR3 nucleotide sequence: TGCGCCAGCAGCTCACCATCCGAGAGGGGGCGCGTCAACGTCCTGACTTTC. Translated: CASSSPSERGRVNVLTF. The chain recombines TRBV5-1 with TRBJ2-6; 7 nucleotides line up with TRBD1. Germline loops: CDR1 SGHRS, CDR2 YFSETQ. There are 17 residues in the CDR3. V was pared by 3 bases and J by 9 bases, with 15 bases of the junction left unmatched. The whole variable domain, filled in from reference TRBV5-1 and TRBJ2-6, reads KAGVTQTPRYLIKTRGQQVTLSCSPISGHRSVSWYQQTPGQGLQFLFEYFSETQRNKGNFPGRFSGRQFSNSRSEMNVSTLELGDSALYLCASSSPSERGRVNVLTFGAGSRLTVL.

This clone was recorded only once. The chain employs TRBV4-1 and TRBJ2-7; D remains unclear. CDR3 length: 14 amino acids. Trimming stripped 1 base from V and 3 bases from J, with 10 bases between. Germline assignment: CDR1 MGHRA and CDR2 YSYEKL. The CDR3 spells CASSQALGDYEQYF. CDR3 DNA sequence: TGCGCCAGCAGCCAAGCCCTAGGAGACTACGAGCAGTACTTC.

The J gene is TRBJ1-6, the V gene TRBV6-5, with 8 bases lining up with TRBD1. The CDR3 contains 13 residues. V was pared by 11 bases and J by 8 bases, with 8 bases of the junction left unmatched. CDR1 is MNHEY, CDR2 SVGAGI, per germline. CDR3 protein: CACRTRGHSPLHF. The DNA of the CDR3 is TGTGCCTGTCGTACCAGGGGGCATTCACCCCTCCACTTT.

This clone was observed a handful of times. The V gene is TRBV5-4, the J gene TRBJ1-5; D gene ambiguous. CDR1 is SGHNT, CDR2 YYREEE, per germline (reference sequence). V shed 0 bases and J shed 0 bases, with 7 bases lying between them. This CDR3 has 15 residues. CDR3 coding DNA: TGTGCCAGCAGCTTGGAGCCGTATAGCAATCAGCCCCAGCATTTT. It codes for CASSLEPYSNQPQHF.

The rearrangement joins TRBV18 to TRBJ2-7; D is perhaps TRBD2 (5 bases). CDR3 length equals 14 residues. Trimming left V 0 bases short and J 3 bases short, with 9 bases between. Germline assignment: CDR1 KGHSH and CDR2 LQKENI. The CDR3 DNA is TGTGCCAGCTCACCACCGAGCGGTTACTACGAGCAGTACTTC. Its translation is CASSPPSGYYEQYF.